This T cell receptor (beta chain) originates from a study of monozygotic twins with inflammatory bowel disease (dated by TCRdb to the late 2010s). Broadly, across the study: A total of about 28 monozygotic twin pairs were included in the full study, comprising nine German pairs (four IBD-concordant, five IBD-discordant) and 19 IBD-discordant Danish pairs. Each individual had, on average, about 151 000 unique TCRalpha sequences and 181 000 unique TCRbeta sequences available for analysis. The search for disease-associated traits relied mainly on comparing, within discordant pairs, IBD patients with their genetically identical healthy co-twins.

Beyond this particular receptor, the publication reports: Compared with healthy twins, IBD patients shared fewer clonotypes with other individuals, and the difference was most pronounced in patients with signs of disease activity. Background noise and inter-individual variability may have been introduced into the repertoires by the differing immunosuppressive treatments among patients. The results gave no support for a single strong signal or clonotype linked to IBD. Concordant and discordant twins showed no difference in repertoire similarity, possibly because of limited statistical power. Measured by the inverse Simpson index, TCRbeta repertoire diversity was lower in IBD patients than in their healthy co-twins. The analysis was unable to tell apart different T cell subtypes.

Sequences SGHTA (CDR1) and FQGTGA (CDR2) are obtained from the germline V gene. Taken from cysteine to phenylalanine, the CDR3 has 13 residues. No nucleotide data were recorded. Comments on this clonotype: The clone's antigen remains unknown.

The method behind the library was 5' RACE. Preparation of each TCR library used around 3.5 ug of total RNA. cDNA was synthesized with SMARTScribe reverse transcriptase in eight separate reactions per sample. During cDNA synthesis, unique molecular identifiers containing a 6-nucleotide sample barcode were introduced by template switching. Amplification of TCRalpha and TCRbeta cDNA involved two nested PCRs of 16 and 9 cycles, and each PCR was followed by bead purification. Before amplification, the cDNA was both treated with uracil DNA-glycosylase and purified with the QIAquick PCR purification kit. The second PCR added Illumina TruSeq-compatible adapters along with sample-specific barcodes. TapeStation and Qubit were used to check library quality and concentration, and 5 to 6.5 ng of each library went into the pool. Sequencing of the pooled libraries was done on an Illumina HiSeq2500 single-index Rapid Run using custom sequencing primers and 2 x 100 bp reads. On the authors' methods: PCR and sequencing errors were corrected by UMI-based consensus assembly using MiGEC version 1.2.6. MiXCR version 2.1.1 was used to carry out V(D)J alignment, clonotype assembly and CDR3 extraction. Normalisation of gene usage, clonotype sharing and MAIT/NKT TCR abundance was achieved by analysing the top 1000, 10 000 and 20 000 clonotypes per sample. Diversity was computed as the inverse Simpson index with the vegan R package after downsampling to 27 000 UMIs. Statistical testing used paired Mann-Whitney U tests on the discordant twin pairs and applied Benjamini-Hochberg correction for multiple testing. The reads went through TCRdb reprocessing, and each CDR3 protein sequence gets one entry with no DNA. Here the V and J calls rest on TCRdb's processing, not on the authors' analysis. Per the sample table, the count is 150,000 to 200,000 distinct CDR3 sequences. Approximately 3% of the sample goes to the ten largest clones.

From each donor, a roughly 2.4 ml peripheral blood sample was collected into PAXgene tubes and kept at -80 degrees C. Without any T cell sorting, total RNA was extracted from whole blood using the PAXgene blood miRNA kit on an automated QIAcube. Peripheral blood from monozygotic twin pairs who were concordant or discordant for inflammatory bowel disease underwent deep TCRalpha and TCRbeta repertoire profiling using unique molecular barcoding. Smoking habits were recorded for all twin pairs, and individuals were classified as current, former or never smokers. The chain uses TRBV7-3 and TRBJ1-2; without DNA, the TCRdb call of TRBD1 cannot be checked. The sequenced sample consisted of blood. The clonotype comes from a human donor with ulcerative colitis or Crohn's disease, or a healthy co-twin of an affected twin (not recorded which). The CDR3 protein is CASSLNRGHGYTF.